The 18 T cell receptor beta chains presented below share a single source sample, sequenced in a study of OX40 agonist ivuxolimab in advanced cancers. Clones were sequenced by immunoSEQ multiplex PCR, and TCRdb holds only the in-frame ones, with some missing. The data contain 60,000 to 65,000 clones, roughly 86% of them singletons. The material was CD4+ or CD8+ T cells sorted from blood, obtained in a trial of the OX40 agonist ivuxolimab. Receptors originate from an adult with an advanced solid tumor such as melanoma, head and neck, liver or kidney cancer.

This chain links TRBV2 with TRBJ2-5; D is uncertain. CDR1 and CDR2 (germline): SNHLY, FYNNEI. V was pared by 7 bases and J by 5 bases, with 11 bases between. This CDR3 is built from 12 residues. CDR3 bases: TGTGCCAGCACATGGATGGGGGAGACCCAGTACTTC. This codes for CASTWMGETQYF.

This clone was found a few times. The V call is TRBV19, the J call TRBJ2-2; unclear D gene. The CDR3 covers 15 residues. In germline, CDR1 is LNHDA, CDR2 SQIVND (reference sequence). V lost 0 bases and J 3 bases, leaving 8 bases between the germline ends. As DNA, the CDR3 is TGTGCCAGTAGTATAGAGGGCCGATACACCGGGGAGCTGTTTTTT. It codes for CASSIEGRYTGELFF. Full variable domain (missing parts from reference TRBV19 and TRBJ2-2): DGGITQSPKYLFRKEGQNVTLSCEQNLNHDAMYWYRQDPGQGLRLIYYSQIVNDFQKGDIAEGYSVSREKKESFPLTVTSAQKNPTAFYLCASSIEGRYTGELFFGEGSRLTVL.

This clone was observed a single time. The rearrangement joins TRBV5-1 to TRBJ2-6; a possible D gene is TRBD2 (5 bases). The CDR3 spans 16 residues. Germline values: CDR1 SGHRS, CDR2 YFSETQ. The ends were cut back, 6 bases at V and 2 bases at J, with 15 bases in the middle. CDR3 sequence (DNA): TGCGCCAGCAACGAAGCGCCGGGAACTGGGGCCAACGTCCTGACTTTC. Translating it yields CASNEAPGTGANVLTF.

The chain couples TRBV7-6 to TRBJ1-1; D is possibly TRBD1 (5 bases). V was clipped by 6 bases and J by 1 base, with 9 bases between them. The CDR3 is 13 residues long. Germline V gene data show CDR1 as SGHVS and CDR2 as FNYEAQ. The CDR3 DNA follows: TGTGCCAGCAGGGCTACAGGGAACACTGAAGCTTTCTTT. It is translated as CASRATGNTEAFF. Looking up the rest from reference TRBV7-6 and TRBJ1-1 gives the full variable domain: GAGVSQSPRYKVTKRGQDVALRCDPISGHVSLYWYRQALGQGPEFLTYFNYEAQQDKSGLPNDRFSAERPEGSISTLTIQRTEQRDSAMYRCASRATGNTEAFFGQGTRLTVV.

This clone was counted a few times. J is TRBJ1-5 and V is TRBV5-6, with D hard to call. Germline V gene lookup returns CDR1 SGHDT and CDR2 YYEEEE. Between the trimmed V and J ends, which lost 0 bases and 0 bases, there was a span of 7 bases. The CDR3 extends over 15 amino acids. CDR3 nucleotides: TGTGCCAGCAGCTTGGGCGGCCATAGCAATCAGCCCCAGCATTTT. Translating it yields CASSLGGHSNQPQHF.

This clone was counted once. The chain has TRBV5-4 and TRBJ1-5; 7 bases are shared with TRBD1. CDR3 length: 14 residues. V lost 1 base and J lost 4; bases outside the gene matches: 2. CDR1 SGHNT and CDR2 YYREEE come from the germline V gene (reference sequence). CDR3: CASSLQGGNQPQHF. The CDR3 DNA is TGTGCCAGCAGCTTGCAGGGGGGGAATCAGCCCCAGCATTTT.

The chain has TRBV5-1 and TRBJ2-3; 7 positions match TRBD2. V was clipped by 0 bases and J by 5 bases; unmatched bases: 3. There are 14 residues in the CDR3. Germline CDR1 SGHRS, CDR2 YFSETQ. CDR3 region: CASSLAGGQDTQYF. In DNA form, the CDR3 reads TGCGCCAGCAGCTTGGCGGGGGGTCAAGATACGCAGTATTTT.

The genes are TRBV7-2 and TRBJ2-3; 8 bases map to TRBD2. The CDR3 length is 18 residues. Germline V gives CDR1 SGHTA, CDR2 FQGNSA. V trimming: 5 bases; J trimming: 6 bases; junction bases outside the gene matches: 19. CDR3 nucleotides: TGTGCCAGCAGCCCCCGGGGTTCGAGCGGGGGTGGCGCGGATACGCAGTATTTT. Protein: CASSPRGSSGGGADTQYF.

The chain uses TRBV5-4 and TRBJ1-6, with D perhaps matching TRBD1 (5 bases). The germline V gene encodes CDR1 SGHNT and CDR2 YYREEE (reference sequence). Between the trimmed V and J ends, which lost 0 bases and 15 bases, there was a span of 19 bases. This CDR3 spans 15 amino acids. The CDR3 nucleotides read TGTGCCAGCAGCTTGGGGGACCAAACGCTCGGGGGCCTCCACTTT. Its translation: CASSLGDQTLGGLHF.

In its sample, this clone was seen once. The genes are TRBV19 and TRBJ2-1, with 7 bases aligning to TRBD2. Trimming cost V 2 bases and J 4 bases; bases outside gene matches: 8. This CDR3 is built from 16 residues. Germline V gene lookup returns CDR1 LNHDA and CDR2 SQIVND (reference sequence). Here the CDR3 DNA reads TGTGCCAGTAGTATATTGGCGGGAGCGAGATACAATGAGCAGTTCTTC. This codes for CASSILAGARYNEQFF.

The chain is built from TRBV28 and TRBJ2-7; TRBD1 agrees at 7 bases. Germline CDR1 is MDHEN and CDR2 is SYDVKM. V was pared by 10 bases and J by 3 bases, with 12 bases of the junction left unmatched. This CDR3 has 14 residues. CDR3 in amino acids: CATLPGQSVYEQYF. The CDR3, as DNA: TGTGCCACCCTACCGGGACAGTCGGTCTACGAGCAGTACTTC.

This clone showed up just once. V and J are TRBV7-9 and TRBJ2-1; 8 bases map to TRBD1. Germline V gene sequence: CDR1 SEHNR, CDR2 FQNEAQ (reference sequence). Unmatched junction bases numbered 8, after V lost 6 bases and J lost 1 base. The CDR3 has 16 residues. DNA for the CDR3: TGTGCCAGCAGTTCGGACAGGGCGAGTTCCTACAATGAGCAGTTCTTC. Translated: CASSSDRASSYNEQFF.

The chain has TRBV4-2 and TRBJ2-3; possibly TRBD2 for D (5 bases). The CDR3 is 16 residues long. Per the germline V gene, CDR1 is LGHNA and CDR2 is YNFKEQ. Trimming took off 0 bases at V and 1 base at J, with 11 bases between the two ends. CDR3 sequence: CASSQERFGGTDTQYF. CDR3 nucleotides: TGTGCCAGCAGCCAAGAAAGGTTCGGGGGCACAGATACGCAGTATTTT.

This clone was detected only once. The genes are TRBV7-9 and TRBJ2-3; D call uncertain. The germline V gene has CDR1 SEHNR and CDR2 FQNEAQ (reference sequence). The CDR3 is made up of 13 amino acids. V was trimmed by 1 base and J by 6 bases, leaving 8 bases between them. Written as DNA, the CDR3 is TGTGCCAGCAGCTTAGAGATGTGGGATACGCAGTATTTT. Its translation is CASSLEMWDTQYF.

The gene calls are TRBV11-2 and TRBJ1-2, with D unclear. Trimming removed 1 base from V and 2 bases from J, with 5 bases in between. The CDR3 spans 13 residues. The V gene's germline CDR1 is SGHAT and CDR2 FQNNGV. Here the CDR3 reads CASSLARNYGYTF. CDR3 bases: TGTGCCAGCAGCTTAGCCCGGAACTATGGCTACACCTTC.

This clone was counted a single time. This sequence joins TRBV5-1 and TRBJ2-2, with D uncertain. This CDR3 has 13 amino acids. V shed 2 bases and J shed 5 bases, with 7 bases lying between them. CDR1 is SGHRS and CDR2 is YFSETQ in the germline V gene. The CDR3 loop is CASSFKVTGELFF. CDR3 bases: TGCGCCAGCAGCTTCAAGGTTACCGGGGAGCTGTTTTTT. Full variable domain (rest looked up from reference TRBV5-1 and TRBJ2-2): KAGVTQTPRYLIKTRGQQVTLSCSPISGHRSVSWYQQTPGQGLQFLFEYFSETQRNKGNFPGRFSGRQFSNSRSEMNVSTLELGDSALYLCASSFKVTGELFFGEGSRLTVL.

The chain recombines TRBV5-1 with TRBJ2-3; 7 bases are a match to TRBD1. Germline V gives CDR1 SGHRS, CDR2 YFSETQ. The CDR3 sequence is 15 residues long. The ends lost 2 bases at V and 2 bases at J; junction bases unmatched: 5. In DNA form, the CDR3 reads TGCGCCAGCAGCTTACAGGGGCCCTACACAGATACGCAGTATTTT. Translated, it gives CASSLQGPYTDTQYF.

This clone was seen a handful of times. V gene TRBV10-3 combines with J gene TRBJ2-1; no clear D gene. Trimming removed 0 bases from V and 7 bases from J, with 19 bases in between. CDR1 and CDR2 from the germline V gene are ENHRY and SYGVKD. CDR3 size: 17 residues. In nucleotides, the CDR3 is TGTGCCATCAGTGAGTCTGACCTGGATCGCTTGCGTAATGAGCAGTTCTTC. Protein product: CAISESDLDRLRNEQFF.